This entry lists 8 T cell receptor beta chains sequenced from one sample in a study of blood T cells in healthy people across ages. Then a second PCR, running about 6 to 12 cycles, was carried out with a sample-barcoded 5' primer and a J-beta primer mix. TCRdb re-called the 5' RACE reads through MiXCR, storing one row per CDR3 protein. Here the sample spans hundreds of thousands of distinct CDR3 sequences, roughly 50% being singletons. Sequences were obtained from blood. These receptors came from a man aged 55 to 70 in good health.

The chain couples TRBV11-2 to TRBJ2-2, with D unclear. Per the germline V gene, CDR1 is SGHAT and CDR2 is FQNNGV. This CDR3 is built from 13 residues. V lost 5 bases and J 3 bases, leaving 7 bases between the germline ends. This CDR3 is CASSPDYTGELFF. CDR3 DNA sequence: TGTGCCAGCAGCCCCGACTACACCGGGGAGCTGTTTTTT.

The chain uses TRBV6-6 and TRBJ2-5; a possible D gene is TRBD1 (5 bases). The J call may be wrong; the DNA end is better matched by TRBJ2-7. This CDR3 is 12 amino acids long. In germline, CDR1 is MNHNY, CDR2 SVGAGI (reference sequence). The DNA for the CDR3 is TGTGCCAGCGGGGCTAACTCCTACGAGCAGTACTTC. It translates to CASGANSYEQYF.

This chain links TRBV5-4 with TRBJ1-2; D unresolved. CDR3 length: 15 amino acids. In germline, CDR1 is SGHNT, CDR2 YYREEE (reference sequence). Deletions cut 4 bases from V and 0 bases from J, with 13 bases between. DNA for the CDR3: TGTGCCAGCAGCCCGAGAGCAGGAACTAACTATGGCTACACCTTC. This gives the protein CASSPRAGTNYGYTF.

The chain couples TRBV14 to TRBJ2-3, with D possibly being TRBD1 or TRBD2 (5 bases each). The germline CDR1 and CDR2 sequences are SGHDN and FVKESK. This CDR3 spans 18 amino acids. The V gene lost 0 bases and the J gene lost 2 bases, with 18 bases spanning the gap. DNA of the CDR3: TGTGCCAGCAGCCAAGATGGGGTGTGGGGGATATCCACAGATACGCAGTATTTT. Its translation: CASSQDGVWGISTDTQYF.

The V gene is TRBV6-5, the J gene TRBJ2-7, with D maybe TRBD1 (7 bases). The CDR3 spans 15 residues. V lost 7 bases and J 3 bases, leaving 19 bases between the germline ends. CDR1 MNHEY and CDR2 SVGAGI come from the germline V gene. The CDR3, as DNA: TGTGCCAGCACCCAGGCCCAGGGGGGTCACTACGAGCAGTACTTC. Its protein product is CASTQAQGGHYEQYF.

The rearrangement joins TRBV20-1 to TRBJ2-1, with 8 bases fitting TRBD2. Germline CDR1 DFQATT, CDR2 SNEGSKA (reference sequence). V lost 4 bases and J lost 4; bases outside the gene matches: 9. The CDR3 length is 15 residues. This CDR3 is CSAKTPGTSYNEQFF. The CDR3 DNA sequence: TGCAGTGCTAAAACCCCCGGGACTAGTTACAATGAGCAGTTCTTC.

In this sample, this clonotype turned up many times. The chain carries TRBV13 and TRBJ2-7; D uncertain. CDR3 length: 13 amino acids. Germline V gene sequence: CDR1 PRHDT, CDR2 FYEKMQ (reference sequence). The V and J ends lost 2 bases and 2 bases respectively, with 7 bases between them. The CDR3 spells CASSLYGPYEQYF. CDR3 bases: TGTGCCAGCAGCTTATACGGTCCCTACGAGCAGTACTTC.

The rearrangement uses TRBV20-1 and TRBJ2-3; TRBD2 aligns across 9 bases. The CDR3 has 16 residues. The J segment lost 4 bases and the V segment lost 1 base, leaving 9 bases of the junction unmatched. Germline V gives CDR1 DFQATT, CDR2 SNEGSKA (reference sequence). The DNA for the CDR3 is TGCAGTGCTAGAGTCGCGTCTAGCGGGGTAGCAGATACGCAGTATTTT. It specifies CSARVASSGVADTQYF.